These T cell receptor beta chains were read from a single sample in a study of blood T cell repertoires in COVID-19. The assay was immunoSEQ multiplex PCR, and TCRdb's table has in-frame clones only and misses some. This sample has about 270,000 clones; 80% to 90% occur once, and the top ten carry less than 2.5%. The sequencing sample was made of PBMCs or T cells enriched from blood (not recorded which). These receptor sequences come from a woman aged 18 to 35 who had recovered from COVID-19. Both conserved end residues are part of each CDR3. D genes are given only for firm matches. Where a row states a size, it is once, few, many or the class of an expanded clone; other rows omit it.

clone_size j_call d_call v_call cdr3_nt cdr3_aa
- TRBJ1-2 - TRBV6-1 TGTGCCAGCAGTGAAAGGTTTGGCAGGCGCGGCTACACCTTC CASSERFGRRGYTF
- TRBJ2-5 TRBD2 TRBV28 TGTGCCAGCAGTCCCCGTCCGGGGGGGGAGACCCAGTACTTC CASSPRPGGETQYF
- TRBJ2-1 - TRBV12-5 TGTGCTAGTGGTTTGGTACTACGGAACCCCTCCTACAATGAGCAGTTCTTC CASGLVLRNPSYNEQFF
- TRBJ1-4 - TRBV24-1 TGTGCCACCAGTGATCAGGGGCCTGATGAAAAACTGTTTTTT CATSDQGPDEKLFF
- TRBJ1-1 TRBD1 TRBV27 TGTGCCAGCAGTTTGAAGGGGGCAGCCTCTGAAGCTTTCTTT CASSLKGAASEAFF
- TRBJ1-5 TRBD1 TRBV24-1 TGTGCCACCAGTGATTCTCCGGACAGGAGCTTCTCTCCCCAGCATTTT CATSDSPDRSFSPQHF
- TRBJ1-2 TRBD1 TRBV29-1 TGCAGCGTGGACGGACCCACAGGGGGCTATGGCTACACCTTC CSVDGPTGGYGYTF
- TRBJ1-1 - TRBV3-1/TRBV3-2 TGTGCCAGCAGCCAAGGTGACAGGTTAAACACTGAAGCTTTCTTT CASSQGDRLNTEAFF
- TRBJ1-5 - TRBV19 TGTGCCAGTAGTATTCAAGGGGCCAATCAGCCCCAGCATTTT CASSIQGANQPQHF
- TRBJ1-2 TRBD1 TRBV7-8 TGTGCCAGCAGCTCCGGGACAGCTGTTTATCGCTACACCTTC CASSSGTAVYRYTF
- TRBJ1-6 - TRBV21-1 TGTGCCAGCAGCACAGGGAGGGGTTTGGCACCCCTCCACTTT CASSTGRGLAPLHF
- TRBJ1-2 - TRBV29-1 TGCAGCCCAAGCAGGGGAAGCTATGGCTACACCTTC CSPSRGSYGYTF
- TRBJ2-5 TRBD2 TRBV6-2/TRBV6-3 TGTGCCAGCAGTTACTATGGGGGGGGGAAGACCCAGTACTTC CASSYYGGGKTQYF
- TRBJ2-1 - TRBV6-5 TGTGCCAGCAGTTACTCGAGTCTTTACAATGAGCAGTTCTTC CASSYSSLYNEQFF
- TRBJ2-5 - TRBV12-3/TRBV12-4 TGTGCCAGCAGTTATGACAGCCAAGAGACCCAGTACTTC CASSYDSQETQYF
once TRBJ2-6 TRBD1 TRBV7-9 TGTGCCAGCAGCTTGGGACAGGGGGCTGCCGGGGCCAACGTCCTGACTTTC CASSLGQGAAGANVLTF
- TRBJ2-3 - TRBV28 TGTGCCAGCAGTTTCGGAGTTAGCTGGGGCACAGATACGCAGTATTTT CASSFGVSWGTDTQYF
once TRBJ1-5 - TRBV5-1 TGCGCCAGCAGCTTAGATGGACAGCCCAATCAGCCCCAGCATTTT CASSLDGQPNQPQHF
- TRBJ2-2 - TRBV29-1 TGCAGCGTTTATTGGCGGATGAACACCGGGGAGCTGTTTTTT CSVYWRMNTGELFF
- TRBJ1-5 TRBD1 TRBV27 TGTGCCAGCAGGACAGGGGTGGAGGGTCAGCCCCAGCATTTT CASRTGVEGQPQHF
- TRBJ1-5 TRBD1 TRBV27 TGTGCCAGCAGTTTGGGACAGGGAGGAGAGAGCAATCAGCCCCAGCATTTT CASSLGQGGESNQPQHF
- TRBJ2-3 - TRBV14 TGTGCCAGCAGCCAAGATGCCGGACTAAGCACAGATACGCAGTATTTT CASSQDAGLSTDTQYF
- TRBJ1-2 - TRBV19 TGTGCCAGTAGTACCCAGGGGTCTCCTCAGGGCTACACCTTC CASSTQGSPQGYTF
once TRBJ1-5 TRBD1 TRBV6-4 TGTGCCAGCGAGGGGGCTGGCAATCAGCCCCAGCATTTT CASEGAGNQPQHF
- TRBJ1-1 - TRBV13 TGTGCCAGCAGTCCCGACAGGAGAAACACTGAAGCTTTCTTT CASSPDRRNTEAFF
- TRBJ1-2 TRBD1 TRBV19 TGTGCCAGTTCTCTCTCGGGGCAGGGGGCGAATGGCTACACCTTC CASSLSGQGANGYTF
few TRBJ1-2 - TRBV7-8 TGTGCCAGCAGCTTCGGACAGCTAAACTATGGCTACACCTTC CASSFGQLNYGYTF
- TRBJ1-1 TRBD1 TRBV25-1 TGTGCCAGCAGTGAATTAATCCCGGACAGGGGAAGTACTGAAGCTTTCTTT CASSELIPDRGSTEAFF
- TRBJ1-2 - TRBV6-5 TGTGCCAGCAGTTCCTCGACAGGTCCTTTTGATGGCTACACCTTC CASSSSTGPFDGYTF
- TRBJ2-5 - TRBV14 TGTGCCAGCAGCCGCCGCGGGCCAGAGACCCAGTACTTC CASSRRGPETQYF
- TRBJ1-2 TRBD1 TRBV11-2 TGTGCCAGCAGCTTAGTTACAGGGGCTCATGGCTACACCTTC CASSLVTGAHGYTF
- TRBJ2-2 - TRBV5-1 TGCGCCAGCAGTCTAGGGACAACGAACACCGGGGAGCTGTTTTTT CASSLGTTNTGELFF
- TRBJ2-1 TRBD2 TRBV20-1 TGCAGTGCTAGTAGGCTAGCGGGTTACAATGAGCAGTTCTTC CSASRLAGYNEQFF
- TRBJ1-2 TRBD1 TRBV5-1 TGCGCCAGCAGCTTGGGACAGGGGAGTTATGGCTACACCTTC CASSLGQGSYGYTF
- TRBJ1-2 TRBD1 TRBV6-5 TGTGCCAGCAGCCGGGACAGGCTGCTCTATGGCTACACCTTC CASSRDRLLYGYTF
- TRBJ1-2 TRBD1 TRBV19 TGTGCCAGTAGTATGGGCAGGGGGAACTATGGCTACACCTTC CASSMGRGNYGYTF
- TRBJ1-5 - TRBV12-3/TRBV12-4 TGTGCCAGCAGTTTCAACTTTAATCAGCCCCAGCATTTT CASSFNFNQPQHF
- TRBJ1-2 - TRBV27 TGTGCCAGCAGTTTATCGGGGGAAGGGGGCTATGGCTACACCTTC CASSLSGEGGYGYTF
- TRBJ2-1 TRBD2 TRBV2 TGTGCCAGCACTGGGACCTTCGGGGGGGAGCAGTTCTTC CASTGTFGGEQFF
- TRBJ1-5 TRBD1 TRBV23-1 TGCGCCAGCAGTCAACCCTCCGGGACAGGGGGTCATATAAGCAATCAGCCCCAGCATTTT CASSQPSGTGGHISNQPQHF